A single sample gave rise to the 28 T cell receptor beta chains below, sequenced in a study of blood T cells in healthy people across ages. Next came a second PCR, run for about 7 to 12 cycles, which used a sample-barcoded 5' primer along with a J-beta primer mix. TCRdb fed the 5' RACE reads into MiXCR, producing one record per CDR3 protein. The sample yields 1.5 million to 2 million distinct CDR3 sequences, less than 50% seen once. Sequenced input: blood. All receptors derive from a middle-aged woman in good health.

This chain joins TRBV12-3 or TRBV12-4 and TRBJ1-5; 8 bases line up with TRBD1. The CDR3 length is 15 residues. Trimming removed 5 bases from V and 7 bases from J; junction bases left unmatched: 10. CDR3 coding DNA: TGTGCCAGCAGTAGTAGACAGGGGTCAACGCAGCCCCAGCATTTT. Translated, it gives CASSSRQGSTQPQHF.

The CDR3 protein is CASSSSGTGDWGYTF. The CDR3 DNA sequence: TGTGCCAGCAGTTCCTCCGGGACAGGGGATTGGGGCTACACCTTC. V and J are TRBV28 and TRBJ1-2, with 10 bases lining up with TRBD1. V trimming: 4 bases; J trimming: 8 bases; junction bases outside the gene matches: 10. Germline CDR1 MDHEN, CDR2 SYDVKM. This CDR3 is built from 15 residues.

The chain has TRBV28 and TRBJ2-7; no definite D call. Trimming removed 2 bases at V and 6 bases at J, with 11 bases between. Germline V gene lookup returns CDR1 MDHEN and CDR2 SYDVKM. The CDR3 sequence is 13 residues long. CDR3 amino acids: CASSLVGSGEQYF. CDR3 nucleotides: TGTGCCAGCAGTTTAGTGGGCAGTGGCGAGCAGTACTTC.

The rearrangement joins TRBV15 to TRBJ1-2; D call uncertain. V was clipped by 0 bases and J by 2 bases, with 19 bases between them. The CDR3 length is 18 residues. Germline CDR1 LNHNV, CDR2 YYDKDF (reference sequence). This chain's CDR3 is CATSRDLKGSLDNYGYTF. CDR3 coding DNA: TGTGCCACCAGCAGAGATCTGAAGGGCTCCCTGGACAACTATGGCTACACCTTC.

J is TRBJ2-7 and V is TRBV20-1; 11 nucleotides match TRBD1. The CDR3 is made up of 17 amino acids. The J segment lost 3 bases and the V segment lost 6 bases, leaving 16 bases of the junction unmatched. Germline CDR1 reads DFQATT; CDR2 reads SNEGSKA (reference sequence). The CDR3 loop reads CSAVNPGQGVHGYEQYF. CDR3 nucleotide sequence: TGCAGTGCCGTAAACCCGGGACAGGGGGTCCATGGCTACGAGCAGTACTTC.

This sequence joins TRBV6-5 and TRBJ2-5, with 7 bases matching TRBD2. TRBJ2-7 explains the end of the DNA better; the J call may be wrong. The CDR3 consists of 13 residues. Germline lookup yields CDR1 MNHEY and CDR2 SVGAGI. Here the CDR3 DNA reads TGTGCCAGCAGTTACTCGGGGAGGGACGAGCAGTACTTC. The encoded protein is CASSYSGRDEQYF.

Note on this clonotype: Possible read error: a much larger clone is one base away. This rearrangement joins TRBV20-1 to TRBJ2-3; perhaps TRBD2 as D (6 bases). The germline CDR1 and CDR2 sequences are DFQATT and SNEGSKA (reference sequence). This CDR3 spans 12 amino acids. The CDR3 nucleotides are TGCAGTGCTAGACTCGGAGGGGATACGCGGTATTTT. Translated: CSARLGGDTRYF.

The chain recombines TRBV6-1 with TRBJ2-4; 7 bases agree with TRBD2. The CDR3 is 16 amino acids. V dropped 0 bases and J dropped 1; count of bases not matched to a gene: 3. Germline V gene lookup returns CDR1 MNHNS and CDR2 SASEGT. This CDR3 reads CASSEAGGGAKNIQYF. In DNA form, the CDR3 reads TGTGCCAGCAGTGAAGCTGGGGGGGGGGCCAAAAACATTCAGTACTTC.

Many counts were recorded for this clonotype. V usage is TRBV5-1 and J usage is TRBJ2-7; no firm D call. Germline lookup yields CDR1 SGHRS and CDR2 YFSETQ. CDR3 length equals 13 residues. With 3 bases removed from V and 1 base from J, the gap between germline ends came to 8 bases. The CDR3 bases are TGCGCCAGCAGCTCCGACACGTCCTACGAGCAGTACTTC. Translated: CASSSDTSYEQYF.

This clonotype was counted between two and nine times. The chain joins TRBV7-8 to TRBJ2-5, with a tentative D call TRBD1 (5 bases). Germline loops: CDR1 SGHVS, CDR2 FQNEAQ. V lost 2 bases and J lost 5, with 12 bases in between. This CDR3 contains 14 residues. The CDR3 is CASSLIDSGETQYF. As DNA, the CDR3 is TGTGCCAGCAGCTTAATAGACAGTGGGGAGACCCAGTACTTC.

This clonotype was observed a handful of times. The V call is TRBV29-1, the J call TRBJ1-2; D gene uncertain. Germline V gene data show CDR1 as SQVTM and CDR2 as ANQGSEA. The CDR3 is made up of 12 amino acids. V lost 1 base and J 4 bases, leaving 7 bases between the germline ends. In DNA, the CDR3 is TGCAGCGTTGAAGGGCTCGCCTATGGCTACACCTTC. Translating gives CSVEGLAYGYTF. The full variable domain, completed using reference TRBV29-1 and TRBJ1-2, is SAVISQKPSRDICQRGTSLTIQCQVDSQVTMMFWYRQQPGQSLTLIATANQGSEATYESGFVIDKFPISRPNLTFSTLTVSNMSPEDSSIYLCSVEGLAYGYTFGSGTRLTVV.

The chain couples TRBV9 to TRBJ1-5; D is possibly TRBD1 (5 bases). CDR1 and CDR2 (germline): SGDLS, YYNGEE. The CDR3 totals 16 residues. Trimming stripped 0 bases from V and 1 base from J, with 11 bases between. The CDR3 DNA sequence: TGTGCCAGCAGCGTAGGGGCAGGGTCGAGCAATCAGCCCCAGCATTTT. Translating gives CASSVGAGSSNQPQHF.

The rearrangement joins TRBV20-1 to TRBJ2-5, with 7 bases fitting TRBD1. V shed 3 bases, J shed 2 bases, and the junction held 6 bases outside the gene matches. Germline V gene lookup returns CDR1 DFQATT and CDR2 SNEGSKA (reference sequence). This CDR3 region has 14 residues. CDR3 residues: CSASIGTEQETQYF. Written as DNA, the CDR3 is TGCAGTGCTAGCATAGGGACAGAACAAGAGACCCAGTACTTC.

The chain recombines TRBV13 with TRBJ2-7, with 9 bases aligning to TRBD2. V dropped 5 bases and J dropped 2; count of bases not matched to a gene: 19. Germline V CDR1 and CDR2: PRHDT, FYEKMQ (reference sequence). The length of the CDR3 is 19 residues. The CDR3 here is CASSRRVSSGGAITYEQYF. The CDR3 region has the DNA TGTGCCAGCAGCCGCCGGGTGAGTAGCGGGGGAGCTATAACCTACGAGCAGTACTTC.

The CDR3 DNA sequence: TGTGCCAGTACCATGCAGGGGAACACTGAAGCTTTCTTT. Encoded protein: CASTMQGNTEAFF. The chain has TRBV12-3 or TRBV12-4 and TRBJ1-1; D might be TRBD1 (5 bases). The CDR3 is made up of 13 amino acids. Deletions cut 9 bases from V and 1 base from J, with 12 bases between.

The chain links TRBV7-2 to TRBJ2-5; no clear D. The J call is doubtful: the DNA matches TRBJ2-7 better. Germline V lookup: CDR1 SGHTA, CDR2 FQGNSA. The CDR3 runs to 13 residues. The CDR3 coding sequence is TGTGCCAGCAGCTTGGCCCCGCTCGACGAGCAGTACTTC. Amino acid sequence: CASSLAPLDEQYF.

V is TRBV29-1 and J is TRBJ2-3; D is perhaps TRBD1 or TRBD2 (6 bases each). Trimming shortened V by 3 bases and J by 2 bases, and 15 bases separated the two germline ends. The CDR3 totals 15 residues. Germline CDR1 and CDR2: SQVTM and ANQGSEA. DNA of the CDR3: TGCAGCGTTGACGACAGGCGGGGACTCACAGATACGCAGTATTTT. Translation: CSVDDRRGLTDTQYF.

This clonotype has a handful of counts. J is TRBJ2-7 and V is TRBV20-1, with D uncertain. Germline V gene data show CDR1 as DFQATT and CDR2 as SNEGSKA (reference sequence). Trimming stripped 1 base from V and 0 bases from J, with 7 bases between. CDR3 length: 13 residues. This chain's CDR3 is CSARGVTSYEQYF. The DNA of the CDR3 is TGCAGTGCTAGAGGGGTCACCTCCTACGAGCAGTACTTC.

This clonotype showed up just a few times. The chain has TRBV20-1 and TRBJ1-6, with TRBD1 matching over 7 bases. The J segment lost 0 bases and the V segment lost 3 bases, leaving 5 bases of the junction unmatched. The V gene's germline CDR1 is DFQATT and CDR2 SNEGSKA (reference sequence). This CDR3 has 16 amino acids. CDR3 nucleotides: TGCAGTGCTAGGTCGACAGGGCTCTCCTATAATTCACCCCTCCACTTT. Its protein product is CSARSTGLSYNSPLHF.

The V and J genes are TRBV12-3 or TRBV12-4 and TRBJ1-2; D remains unclear. V lost 0 bases to trimming and J lost 8 bases, with 13 bases between them. There are 14 residues in the CDR3. This CDR3 is CASSLAPQDQGYTF. The DNA for the CDR3 is TGTGCCAGCAGTTTAGCACCCCAGGATCAGGGCTACACCTTC.

The J gene is TRBJ1-2, the V gene TRBV7-9; possibly TRBD1 for D (5 bases). Trimming stripped 3 bases from V and 4 bases from J, with 15 bases between. CDR1 is SEHNR and CDR2 is FQNEAQ in the germline V gene (reference sequence). The CDR3 totals 15 residues. DNA for the CDR3: TGTGCCAGCAGCTTCCGGCAGGGACCCCTCTATGGCTACACCTTC. Its translation is CASSFRQGPLYGYTF.

CDR3 nucleotides: TGCAGTGCTAGAACCGGGACAGGGTCTTTAGCCCTCCACTTT. Translated, it gives CSARTGTGSLALHF. The chain combines TRBV20-1 with TRBJ1-6, with 9 bases identical to TRBD1. CDR3 size: 14 residues. Trimming removed 2 bases from V and 14 bases from J; junction bases left unmatched: 10. CDR1 is DFQATT and CDR2 is SNEGSKA in the germline V gene (reference sequence).

This clonotype has a count of ten or more. The V gene is TRBV13, the J gene TRBJ2-5, with 7 bases identical to TRBD2. The ends lost 3 bases at V and 4 bases at J; junction bases unmatched: 5. CDR3 length: 14 residues. Looked up from germline, CDR1 is PRHDT and CDR2 is FYEKMQ (reference sequence). The CDR3 nucleotides read TGTGCCAGCAGCTTCCGGGGGGTTGGAGAGACCCAGTACTTC. Residues: CASSFRGVGETQYF.

This clonotype has more than one count but fewer than ten. The chain links TRBV20-1 to TRBJ2-1; D uncertain. Trimming stripped 5 bases from V and 8 bases from J, with 7 bases between. From germline, CDR1 is DFQATT and CDR2 SNEGSKA (reference sequence). CDR3 length: 10 residues. This chain's CDR3 is CSAWLDEQFF. In DNA form, the CDR3 reads TGCAGTGCTTGGCTCGATGAGCAGTTCTTC.

The J gene is TRBJ2-2, the V gene TRBV6-5, with 9 bases identical to TRBD1. CDR1 and CDR2 (germline): MNHEY, SVGAGI. There are 16 residues in the CDR3. Germline trimming cut 10 bases from V and 2 bases from J; bases unmatched to any gene: 11. In DNA, the CDR3 is TGTGCCATAGGACCCGGGACAGGGATCAACACCGGGGAGCTGTTTTTT. As protein: CAIGPGTGINTGELFF.

This clonotype was counted once. The V gene is TRBV5-1, the J gene TRBJ2-3; D is possibly TRBD1 (5 bases). Germline V gene sequence: CDR1 SGHRS, CDR2 YFSETQ. Trimming cost V 4 bases and J 3 bases, with 12 bases left between them. This CDR3 spans 14 amino acids. This chain's CDR3 is CASSLTQATDTQYF. CDR3 nucleotide sequence: TGCGCCAGCAGCCTAACACAGGCTACAGATACGCAGTATTTT.

CDR3 loop: CASGRDLFPSGANVLTF. The CDR3 bases are TGTGCCAGCGGCCGGGACTTATTCCCCTCTGGGGCCAACGTCCTGACTTTC. V and J are TRBV9 and TRBJ2-6; D is perhaps TRBD2 (6 bases). The V gene lost 7 bases and the J gene lost 0 bases, with 17 bases spanning the gap. Germline lookup yields CDR1 SGDLS and CDR2 YYNGEE. The CDR3 is 17 residues long.

V gene TRBV6-2 or TRBV6-3 combines with J gene TRBJ2-3, with 8 bases fitting TRBD2. J gave up 2 bases and V 8 bases, and 9 bases lay outside the gene matches. CDR3 length: 15 amino acids. Germline CDR1 and CDR2: MNHEY and SVGEGT. The CDR3: CASVIGGGITDTQYF. In DNA, the CDR3 is TGTGCCAGCGTCATAGGCGGGGGGATCACAGATACGCAGTATTTT.